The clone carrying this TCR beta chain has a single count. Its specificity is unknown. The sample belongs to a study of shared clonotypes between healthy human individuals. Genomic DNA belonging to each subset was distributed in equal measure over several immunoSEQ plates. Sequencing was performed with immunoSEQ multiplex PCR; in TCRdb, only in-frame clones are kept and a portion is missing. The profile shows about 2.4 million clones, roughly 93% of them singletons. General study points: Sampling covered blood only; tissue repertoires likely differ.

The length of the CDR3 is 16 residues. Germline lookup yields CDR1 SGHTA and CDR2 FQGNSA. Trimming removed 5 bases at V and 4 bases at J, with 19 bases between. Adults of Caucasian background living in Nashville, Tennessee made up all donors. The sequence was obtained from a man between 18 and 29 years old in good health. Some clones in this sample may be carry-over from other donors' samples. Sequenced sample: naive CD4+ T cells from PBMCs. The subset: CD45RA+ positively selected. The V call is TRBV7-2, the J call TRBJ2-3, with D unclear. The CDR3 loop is CASSLKSYDLADTQYF. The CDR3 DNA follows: TGTGCCAGCAGCCTCAAGTCTTACGACCTTGCAGATACGCAGTATTTT.